Below, 29 T cell receptor beta chains from the same sample are listed, as sequenced in a study of CD8+CD57+ T cells in acquired aplastic anemia. Selection for sequencing was limited to patients who had shown CD8+CD57+ cell expansion by flow cytometry. Investigators profiled TCR beta VDJ and CDR3 from genomic DNA template. TCRdb redid the calling of the reads with MiXCR, one entry per CDR3 protein. The profile shows over 150,000 distinct CDR3 sequences, roughly 63% of them singletons. The sample taken for sequencing was sorted CD4+, CD8+, or CD8+CD57+ T cells (not recorded which) from PBMCs. All receptors derive from a human donor with aplastic anemia.

The chain carries TRBV29-1 and TRBJ2-2; 7 bases map to TRBD2. Germline V gives CDR1 SQVTM, CDR2 ANQGSEA. The V gene end was trimmed by 6 bases and the J gene end by 5 bases; junction bases not matched to a gene: 9. This CDR3 region has 14 residues. The CDR3 here is CSVRLASNTGELFF. The CDR3 DNA reads TGCAGCGTGCGACTAGCTTCAAATACCGGGGAGCTGTTTTTT.

The rearrangement uses TRBV10-2 and TRBJ2-3; D unresolved. The CDR3 contains 15 residues. V was clipped by 2 bases and J by 6 bases, with 15 bases between them. The V gene's germline CDR1 is WSHSY and CDR2 SAAADI. The CDR3 protein is CASSERSDPPDTQYF. The CDR3 DNA reads TGCGCCAGCAGTGAGAGGTCTGACCCCCCCGATACGCAGTATTTT.

V is TRBV24-1 and J is TRBJ2-3; tentatively, D is TRBD1 (5 bases). CDR1 is KGHDR and CDR2 is SFDVKD in the germline V gene. This CDR3 has 15 amino acids. The germline V and J ends were trimmed by 7 bases and 3 bases, with 16 bases remaining between them. In nucleotides, the CDR3 is TGTGCCACCAGACCTGGTAGGGGCAGTACAGATACGCAGTATTTT. Its translation: CATRPGRGSTDTQYF.

The rearrangement uses TRBV15 and TRBJ2-5, with 9 bases fitting TRBD2. Near its end, the DNA agrees better with TRBJ2-1, so the J call may be wrong. The length of the CDR3 is 16 residues. Germline CDR1 is LNHNV and CDR2 is YYDKDF (reference sequence). The CDR3 DNA follows: TGTGCCACCAGCAGAGGGGCGGGGGGGCCTTTCAATGAGCAGTTCTTC. Protein product: CATSRGAGGPFNEQFF.

This chain links TRBV7-9 with TRBJ2-5; 8 bases match TRBD1. The CDR3 spans 13 residues. Germline CDR1 reads SEHNR; CDR2 reads FQNEAQ (reference sequence). J gave up 9 bases and V 5 bases, and 8 bases lay outside the gene matches. This CDR3 is CASSPGGPGAQYF. CDR3 DNA sequence: TGTGCCAGCAGCCCAGGGGGCCCAGGGGCCCAGTACTTC.

V gene TRBV4-1 combines with J gene TRBJ2-7; 8 bases align to TRBD1. V dropped 5 bases and J dropped 3; count of bases not matched to a gene: 6. In germline, CDR1 is MGHRA, CDR2 YSYEKL. The CDR3 runs 14 residues. The CDR3 nucleotides read TGCGCCAGCAGCGATCCGGGACAGGTCTACGAGCAGTACTTC. It yields the protein CASSDPGQVYEQYF.

The genes are TRBV9 and TRBJ2-2; D not certain. CDR1 is SGDLS, CDR2 YYNGEE, per germline. Between the trimmed V and J ends, which lost 0 bases and 1 base, there was a span of 10 bases. The CDR3 has 16 residues. This CDR3 is CASSVDGRLNTGELFF. CDR3 DNA sequence: TGTGCCAGCAGCGTAGATGGCAGGTTGAACACCGGGGAGCTGTTTTTT. The variable domain in full, completed from reference TRBV9 and TRBJ2-2, reads DSGVTQTPKHLITATGQRVTLRCSPRSGDLSVYWYQQSLDQGLQFLIQYYNGEERAKGNILERFSAQQFPDLHSELNLSSLELGDSALYFCASSVDGRLNTGELFFGEGSRLTVL.

This clonotype was counted many times. The V and J genes are TRBV5-1 and TRBJ2-7; TRBD2 is a possible D gene (6 bases). The germline CDR1 and CDR2 sequences are SGHRS and YFSETQ. The CDR3 is 15 residues long. V was shortened by 3 bases and J by 3 bases, with 16 bases between the two germline ends. The CDR3 sequence is CASSSGMGLLYEQYF. The CDR3 nucleotides are TGCGCCAGCAGCTCCGGGATGGGACTCCTCTACGAGCAGTACTTC.

The chain is built from TRBV7-9 and TRBJ2-1, with D perhaps TRBD1 (5 bases). V was trimmed by 1 base and J by 2 bases, leaving 6 bases between them. The germline CDR1 and CDR2 sequences are SEHNR and FQNEAQ (reference sequence). The CDR3 is 14 amino acids. CDR3 in amino acids: CASSLVGAYNEQFF. As DNA, the CDR3 is TGTGCCAGCAGCTTAGTAGGGGCCTACAATGAGCAGTTCTTC.

As concerns this clonotype: A much more abundant neighbour one base away suggests this may be a read error. This sequence joins TRBV6-6 and TRBJ1-1; tentative D call: TRBD1 (5 bases). The CDR3 consists of 17 residues. Germline assignment: CDR1 MNHNY and CDR2 SVGAGI (reference sequence). V was shortened by 6 bases and J by 1 base, with 21 bases between the two germline ends. The CDR3 here is CASRITTDTNSNTEAFF. The CDR3 DNA is TGTGCCAGCAGAATTACGACGGACACTAACTCGAACACTGAAGCTTTCTTT.

The rearrangement uses TRBV15 and TRBJ2-7; unclear D gene. Trimming cost V 5 bases and J 0 bases, with 14 bases left between them. This CDR3 spans 15 amino acids. The germline gives CDR1 LNHNV, CDR2 YYDKDF (reference sequence). This CDR3 reads CATSQWGIGSYEQYF. CDR3 nucleotide sequence: TGTGCCACCAGCCAATGGGGAATCGGCTCCTACGAGCAGTACTTC.

This clonotype has only a few counts. Germline and junction disagree at one end, which may indicate a read error. The chain has TRBV6-1 and TRBJ2-5; TRBD2 might be the D (5 bases). The CDR3 extends over 12 amino acids. From germline, CDR1 is MNHNS and CDR2 SASEGT. This chain's CDR3 is CASRATYTGMDF. Here the CDR3 DNA reads TGTGCCAGCAGGGCCACCTACACGGGGATGGATTTC.

The chain links TRBV19 to TRBJ1-5; D gene ambiguous. The CDR3 is 14 residues long. Germline CDR1 reads LNHDA; CDR2 reads SQIVND (reference sequence). Deletions cut 6 bases from V and 2 bases from J, with 11 bases between. CDR3: CASRPSLGNQPQHF. DNA for the CDR3: TGTGCCAGTAGGCCCTCCCTGGGCAATCAGCCCCAGCATTTT.

This clonotype was picked up many times. The chain joins TRBV4-1 to TRBJ1-5, with D unresolved. The germline V gene encodes CDR1 MGHRA and CDR2 YSYEKL. V was trimmed by 4 bases and J by 2 bases, leaving 12 bases between them. The CDR3 runs to 15 residues. The CDR3 coding sequence is TGCGCCAGCAGCCGGACTCCCGGTGGCAATCAGCCCCAGCATTTT. Residues: CASSRTPGGNQPQHF.

CDR3 amino acids: CASSEGRGVSYEQYF. The CDR3 DNA reads as TGTGCCAGCAGTGAAGGCCGCGGGGTCTCCTACGAGCAGTACTTC. The V gene is TRBV2, the J gene TRBJ2-7; D may be TRBD2 (6 bases). CDR3 size: 15 residues. Germline CDR1 reads SNHLY; CDR2 reads FYNNEI. Deletions cut 1 base from V and 0 bases from J, with 10 bases between. Supplemented by reference TRBV2 and TRBJ2-7, the full variable domain reads EPEVTQTPSHQVTQMGQEVILRCVPISNHLYFYWYRQILGQKVEFLVSFYNNEISEKSEIFDDQFSVERPDGSNFTLKIRSTKLEDSAMYFCASSEGRGVSYEQYFGPGTRLTVT.

The J gene is TRBJ2-5, the V gene TRBV11-2; 11 bases fit TRBD2. The germline CDR1 and CDR2 sequences are SGHAT and FQNNGV. This CDR3 contains 16 residues. J lost 9 bases, V lost 0 bases, and 9 bases had no gene match. CDR3 region: CASSLEASGGLGAQYF. The CDR3, as DNA: TGTGCCAGCAGCTTAGAAGCTAGCGGGGGGTTGGGGGCCCAGTACTTC.

V is TRBV10-1 and J is TRBJ1-2; D uncertain. Germline CDR1 and CDR2: WNHNN and SYGVQD (reference sequence). Between the trimmed V and J ends, which lost 3 bases and 2 bases, there was a span of 4 bases. This CDR3 comprises 12 residues. This CDR3 is CASSDLNYGYTF. As DNA, the CDR3 is TGCGCCAGCAGTGACCTCAACTATGGCTACACCTTC.

This chain links TRBV7-3 with TRBJ2-2; D is ambiguous. V was pared by 5 bases and J by 3 bases, with 16 bases between. In germline, CDR1 is SGHTA, CDR2 FQGTGA. This CDR3 is 16 amino acids long. The chain's CDR3 is CASSQRAQTYTGELFF. The CDR3 coding sequence is TGTGCCAGCAGCCAAAGGGCACAGACCTACACCGGGGAGCTGTTTTTT.

The V and J genes are TRBV24-1 and TRBJ1-5; TRBD1 aligns across 8 bases. Germline values: CDR1 KGHDR, CDR2 SFDVKD. The trim removed 3 bases at V and 6 bases at J, leaving 3 bases unmatched. This CDR3 is built from 14 residues. CDR3 DNA: TGTGCCACCAGTGATGGACAGGGAGTTCAGCCCCAGCATTTT. This translates into CATSDGQGVQPQHF.

This clonotype came up once. A much larger clone is a single base away; this may be a read error. The rearrangement joins TRBV9 to TRBJ2-3; no clear D gene. CDR1 and CDR2 from the germline V gene are SGDLS and YYNGEE. V was pared by 4 bases and J by 4 bases, with 13 bases between. The CDR3 has 14 residues. The DNA for the CDR3 is TGTGCCAGCAGCCCCCTTTTAAGCGCAGATACGCAGTATTTT. This encodes CASSPLLSADTQYF.

The V and J genes are TRBV5-4 and TRBJ1-6; 7 bases map to TRBD1. Losses at the gene ends were 2 bases for V and 8 bases for J; bases not matched to a gene: 4. CDR1 and CDR2 (germline): SGHNT, YYREEE (reference sequence). The CDR3 has 14 amino acids. The DNA of the CDR3 is TGTGCCAGCAGCTTCGGACAGGTGGATTCACCCCTCCACTTT. Translated, it gives CASSFGQVDSPLHF. Full variable domain (outside the CDR3, taken from reference TRBV5-4 and TRBJ1-6): ETGVTQSPTHLIKTRGQQVTLRCSSQSGHNTVSWYQQALGQGPQFIFQYYREEENGRGNFPPRFSGLQFPNYSSELNVNALELDDSALYLCASSFGQVDSPLHFGNGTRLTVT.

As concerns this clonotype: A read error may explain this, as a much larger clone is one base away. Given the absence of the conserved phenylalanine or tryptophan at the CDR3 end, a read error is likely. The rearrangement links TRBV5-1 to TRBJ1-2, with 10 nucleotides matching TRBD1. CDR3 size: 15 residues. Losses at the gene ends were 5 bases for V and 9 bases for J; bases not matched to a gene: 13. Germline V gives CDR1 SGHRS, CDR2 YFSETQ. The CDR3 protein is CASSSYLRDRGSYTS. As DNA, the CDR3 is TGCGCCAGCAGTTCTTACCTCCGGGACAGGGGTAGCTACACCTCC.

CDR3 coding DNA: TGTGCCAGCAGTGAAAGGAGGGTTGGCTACACCTTC. It yields the protein CASSERRVGYTF. The rearrangement links TRBV6-1 to TRBJ1-2, with D unresolved. CDR3 length equals 12 residues. Per the germline V gene, CDR1 is MNHNS and CDR2 is SASEGT. Trimming cost V 2 bases and J 7 bases, with 8 bases left between them.

The chain couples TRBV7-8 to TRBJ1-2, with D tentatively TRBD1 (5 bases). The germline V and J ends were trimmed by 4 bases and 4 bases, with 13 bases remaining between them. The length of the CDR3 is 14 residues. Germline-derived CDR1 and CDR2 are SGHVS and FQNEAQ. In nucleotides, the CDR3 is TGTGCCAGCAGCTCCGGCGGGGGAGGCTATGGCTACACCTTC. It translates to CASSSGGGGYGYTF.

The chain joins TRBV7-9 to TRBJ2-7; 9 bases are shared with TRBD1. V trimming: 9 bases; J trimming: 4 bases; junction bases outside the gene matches: 13. CDR3 length: 15 amino acids. Germline CDR1 reads SEHNR; CDR2 reads FQNEAQ (reference sequence). CDR3: CASGRPTGGAYEQYF. CDR3 nucleotides: TGTGCCAGTGGGCGCCCGACAGGGGGGGCATACGAGCAGTACTTC.

This rearrangement joins TRBV10-2 to TRBJ2-2, with D perhaps TRBD1 (6 bases). Germline V CDR1 and CDR2: WSHSY, SAAADI. The CDR3 contains 15 residues. V was pared by 7 bases and J by 5 bases, with 17 bases between. DNA for the CDR3: TGCGCCAGCAACAGGGACCCCCGAGGGACCGGGGAGCTGTTTTTT. Protein sequence: CASNRDPRGTGELFF.

This chain links TRBV10-1 with TRBJ2-5; 10 bases map to TRBD2. Looked up from germline, CDR1 is WNHNN and CDR2 is SYGVQD (reference sequence). With V trimmed by 0 bases and J by 4 bases, 8 bases remained unmatched. CDR3 length equals 17 residues. The CDR3 is CASSESRSLAGVETQYF. DNA of the CDR3: TGCGCCAGCAGTGAGTCGAGATCCCTAGCGGGAGTAGAGACCCAGTACTTC.

The chain is built from TRBV7-2 and TRBJ2-5; D possibly corresponds to TRBD2 (5 bases). V was shortened by 5 bases and J by 4 bases, with 23 bases between the two germline ends. The CDR3 runs to 17 residues. Germline V gives CDR1 SGHTA, CDR2 FQGNSA. The CDR3 protein is CASSTPHVAKKSETQYF. CDR3 DNA: TGTGCCAGCAGCACACCCCATGTAGCGAAGAAGTCAGAGACCCAGTACTTC.

The V call is TRBV5-1, the J call TRBJ2-1; the D is unclear. Per the germline V gene, CDR1 is SGHRS and CDR2 is YFSETQ. The germline V and J ends were trimmed by 0 bases and 8 bases, with 9 bases remaining between them. The CDR3 is 13 residues long. CDR3 protein: CASSLAGSDEQFF. CDR3 nucleotide sequence: TGCGCCAGCAGCTTGGCAGGAAGCGATGAGCAGTTCTTC.